This T cell receptor (beta chain) was captured by sequencing in a study of Ad26.COV2.S vaccination and SARS-CoV-2 variants. The treatment was: around 19 received Ad26.COV2.S at low or high dose, single or two shots; about 5 received placebo; per-sample allocation not given. Collection of the samples took place on day 63 after the first injection of vaccine or placebo. This vaccine is an Ad26 vector that expresses the Wuhan-strain SARS-CoV-2 spike. Measured with immunoSEQ multiplex PCR; TCRdb has only the in-frame clones, and not every one. The table lists some 480,000 clones, around 90% of them singletons. The germline gives CDR1 SGHTS, CDR2 YDEGEE. Trimming took 4 bases from V and 5 from J; bases not matched to a gene: 10. The CDR3 totals 18 residues.

The TCR originated in a person between 18 and 60 years old who received the Ad26.COV2.S COVID-19 vaccine or a placebo. The chain has TRBV5-8 and TRBJ2-1, with 15 bases lining up with TRBD2. The sample was peripheral blood, taken in a trial of Ad26.COV2.S vaccine versus placebo. The CDR3 reads CASSTMGLAGGLNNEQFF. CDR3 sequence (DNA): TGTGCCAGCAGCACCATGGGACTAGCGGGAGGCCTAAACAATGAGCAGTTCTTC. Variable domain in full (rest from reference TRBV5-8 and TRBJ2-1): EAGVTQSPTHLIKTRGQQATLRCSPISGHTSVYWYQQALGLGLQFLLWYDEGEERNRGNFPPRFSGRQFPNYSSELNVNALELEDSALYLCASSTMGLAGGLNNEQFFGPGTRLTVL.